This T cell receptor (beta chain) was captured by sequencing in a study of T-cell reconstitution after alpha-beta-depleted transplantation in children. Ten or more counts support this clonotype. The trim removed 4 bases at V and 2 bases at J, leaving 7 bases unmatched. Germline CDR1 SGHRS, CDR2 YFSETQ. CDR3 size: 15 residues. Unique molecular identifiers featured in how the TCRbeta library was prepared. MiXCR, run by TCRdb on the PCR reads, gives a single entry per CDR3 protein. The sample has about 240,000 distinct CDR3 sequences; approximately 12% are singletons. The TCR was taken from a human donor who donated a stem cell graft to a child with acute lymphoblastic leukemia. The rearrangement uses TRBV5-1 and TRBJ2-5; 8 nucleotides line up with TRBD2. Here the sequenced sample was PBMCs from the stem cell graft donor, taken from the stem cell graft. The CDR3 nucleotides are TGCGCCAGCAGCGCCATAGCGGGGCAACAAGAGACCCAGTACTTC. This sequence encodes CASSAIAGQQETQYF. The full variable domain, rest sourced from reference TRBV5-1 and TRBJ2-5, is KAGVTQTPRYLIKTRGQQVTLSCSPISGHRSVSWYQQTPGQGLQFLFEYFSETQRNKGNFPGRFSGRQFSNSRSEMNVSTLELGDSALYLCASSAIAGQQETQYFGPGTRLLVL.